Listed below are T cell receptor beta chains from one sample, sequenced in a study of cytomegalovirus exposure and HLA in healthy donors. Produced via immunoSEQ multiplex PCR; TCRdb's table is partial and in-frame only. In the table there are some 80,000 clones, 65% to 85% of which are singletons. The sample taken for sequencing was PBMCs. These receptors were taken from a man in his forties or fifties in good health and CMV-seronegative. The CDR3 runs from the conserved cysteine through the conserved F or W. D genes are given only for firm matches.

J gene: TRBJ1-2
D gene: NA
V gene: TRBV11-2
CDR3 protein: CASSSTGYYGYTF

J gene: TRBJ1-5
D gene: NA
V gene: TRBV9
CDR3 protein: CASSSGPGSNQPQHF

J gene: TRBJ2-7
D gene: NA
V gene: TRBV29-1
CDR3 protein: CSVSPQAAYEQYF

J gene: TRBJ2-7
D gene: NA
V gene: TRBV5-5
CDR3 protein: CASSGSTGVSYEQYF

J gene: TRBJ2-7
D gene: TRBD1
V gene: TRBV5-5
CDR3 protein: CASSIVPGTGANEQYF

J gene: TRBJ2-3
D gene: TRBD2
V gene: TRBV7-3
CDR3 protein: CASSSLAGGDTQYF

J gene: TRBJ1-2
D gene: NA
V gene: TRBV19
CDR3 protein: CASSTSAYGYTF

J gene: TRBJ2-5
D gene: NA
V gene: TRBV11-3
CDR3 protein: CASSPSRQSLQETQYF

J gene: TRBJ1-5
D gene: NA
V gene: TRBV4-1
CDR3 protein: CASSQDLPRNQRGNQPQHF

J gene: TRBJ1-1
D gene: NA
V gene: TRBV15
CDR3 protein: CATSIDRNTEAFF

J gene: TRBJ1-2
D gene: TRBD1
V gene: TRBV28
CDR3 protein: CASSLRSTIPFRDRPNYGYTF

J gene: TRBJ2-1
D gene: TRBD1
V gene: TRBV9
CDR3 protein: CASSVTDRSSYNEQFF

J gene: TRBJ1-5
D gene: TRBD1
V gene: TRBV27
CDR3 protein: CASSKLRDSFNQPQHF

J gene: TRBJ1-1
D gene: TRBD1
V gene: TRBV25-1
CDR3 protein: CASSEARGDFF

J gene: TRBJ1-4
D gene: NA
V gene: TRBV11-2
CDR3 protein: CASSLTQGEKLFF

J gene: TRBJ1-6
D gene: NA
V gene: TRBV5-4
CDR3 protein: CASSSKGVNSPLHF

J gene: TRBJ2-7
D gene: TRBD1
V gene: TRBV5-4
CDR3 protein: CASSPTGDSSYEQYF

J gene: TRBJ2-4
D gene: NA
V gene: TRBV5-4
CDR3 protein: CASSLGGLNIQYF

J gene: TRBJ2-3
D gene: NA
V gene: TRBV30
CDR3 protein: CAWRRGFTDTQYF

J gene: TRBJ1-1
D gene: NA
V gene: TRBV28
CDR3 protein: CASSLLPGVLEAFF

J gene: TRBJ2-3
D gene: TRBD2
V gene: TRBV7-9
CDR3 protein: CASSAGGGSPGGQYF

J gene: TRBJ2-7
D gene: NA
V gene: TRBV7-9
CDR3 protein: CSSSLARLLPYEQYF

J gene: TRBJ1-1
D gene: TRBD1
V gene: TRBV15
CDR3 protein: CATRRGDRGFTEAFF

J gene: TRBJ2-5
D gene: TRBD2
V gene: TRBV7-2
CDR3 protein: CASSLDSGVETQYF

J gene: TRBJ1-2
D gene: TRBD1
V gene: TRBV11-1
CDR3 protein: CASSATGARDHYGYTF